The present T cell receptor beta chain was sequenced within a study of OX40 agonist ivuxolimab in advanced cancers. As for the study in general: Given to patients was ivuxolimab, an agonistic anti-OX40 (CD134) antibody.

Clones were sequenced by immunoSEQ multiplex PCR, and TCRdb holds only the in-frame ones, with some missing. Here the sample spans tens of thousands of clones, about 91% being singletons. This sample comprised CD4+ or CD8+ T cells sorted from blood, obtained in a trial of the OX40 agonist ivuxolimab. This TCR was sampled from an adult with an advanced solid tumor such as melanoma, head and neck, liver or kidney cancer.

Here the CDR3 DNA reads TGTGCCAGCGGAGGGGCAACCAAGGGCTACACCTTC. Residues: CASGGATKGYTF. The chain carries TRBV9 and TRBJ1-2; D is possibly TRBD1 (5 bases). Trimming took 7 bases from V and 8 from J, leaving 15 bases between them. Germline lookup yields CDR1 SGDLS and CDR2 YYNGEE. This CDR3 is built from 12 residues.